This T cell receptor (beta chain) is drawn from a study of naive and memory T cell subsets. Study-level points and caveats: Especially in CD8 cells, naive repertoires contained a few larger clonotypes, possibly CD45RA-re-expressing memory cells.

An equimolar mix of two oligonucleotides served as the beta constant-region primer for TRBC1 and TRBC2. Ligated cDNA was amplified by four rounds of PCR with nested alpha and beta constant-region primers and SP2. TCRdb re-derived calls from the UMI-ligation and nested PCR reads in MiXCR, one entry per CDR3 protein. There are 130,000 to 150,000 distinct CDR3 sequences in the sample; over 20% occur only once, and 0.1% to 0.11% lies in the top ten. Trimming cost V 3 bases and J 2 bases, with 11 bases left between them. Per germline, CDR1 DFQATT and CDR2 SNEGSKA (reference sequence). The CDR3 totals 13 residues. Turning to this clonotype: The antigen is unknown.

V usage is TRBV20-1 and J usage is TRBJ2-7; D is possibly TRBD2 (5 bases). The material sequenced was naive CD4+ T cells from blood. The TCR was taken from a human donor in good health. CDR3 coding DNA: TGCAGTGCTAGCTCGGCCGGGGCCTACGAGCAGTACTTC. This gives the protein CSASSAGAYEQYF.